This T cell receptor beta chain comes out of a study of T cells after posttransplantation cyclophosphamide. Study findings and constraints: Donor-recipient repertoire similarity was low at 1-2 months, rising over year one. Blood and skin or GI T cell repertoires showed limited TRB overlap.

Turning to this clone: What it binds is not known.

This CDR3 region has 15 residues. Germline V lookup: CDR1 MNHNY, CDR2 SVGAGI (reference sequence). The V segment lost 5 bases and the J segment 3 bases; nucleotides outside the gene matches: 9. Measured with immunoSEQ multiplex PCR; TCRdb has only the in-frame clones, and not every one. The sample consists of 25,000 or so clones, 86% of them appearing once. The clonotype originates from a woman in her fifties or sixties with a blood cancer, CMV-positive, and with a related stem cell donor. The genes are TRBV6-6 and TRBJ1-1; 7 nucleotides line up with TRBD1. Sequenced material: PBMCs. CDR3 bases: TGTGCCAGCAGTACTGCGGACAGGTTGCACACTGAAGCTTTCTTT. This gives the protein CASSTADRLHTEAFF.